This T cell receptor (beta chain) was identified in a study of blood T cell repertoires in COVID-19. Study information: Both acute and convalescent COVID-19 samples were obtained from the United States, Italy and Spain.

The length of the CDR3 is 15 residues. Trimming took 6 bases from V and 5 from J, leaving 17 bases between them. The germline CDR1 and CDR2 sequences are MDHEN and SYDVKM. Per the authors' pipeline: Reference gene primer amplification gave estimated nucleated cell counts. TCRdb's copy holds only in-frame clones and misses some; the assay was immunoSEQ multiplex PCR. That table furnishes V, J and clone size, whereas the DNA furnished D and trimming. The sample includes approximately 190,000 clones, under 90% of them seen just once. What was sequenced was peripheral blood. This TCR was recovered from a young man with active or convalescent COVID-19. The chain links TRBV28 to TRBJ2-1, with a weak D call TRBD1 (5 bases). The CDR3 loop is CASSLGGAGDNEQFF. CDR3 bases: TGTGCCAGCAGCCTCGGTGGGGCAGGCGACAATGAGCAGTTCTTC.